This passage covers 27 T cell receptor beta chains from one sample sequenced in a study of tumor-infiltrating lymphocytes in oesophageal squamous cell carcinoma. From the PCR reads, TCRdb called clonotypes with MiXCR, one entry per CDR3 protein. This table has 8,500 to 11,000 distinct CDR3 sequences, 63% appearing once. Sequenced: esophageal tumor tissue. These receptors originate from a female donor with esophageal squamous cell carcinoma.

The V gene is TRBV7-2, the J gene TRBJ2-5; TRBD2 matches 9 bases. The J call may be wrong; the DNA end is better matched by TRBJ2-7. Germline V gene lookup returns CDR1 SGHTA and CDR2 FQGNSA. The CDR3 consists of 16 residues. Written as DNA, the CDR3 is TGTGCCAGCAGGGGATTCGGGACTAGCCTCAATTACGAGCAGTACTTC. It specifies CASRGFGTSLNYEQYF.

V gene TRBV7-2 combines with J gene TRBJ2-4; D unclear. The J call may not be correct, given that the DNA end is closer to TRBJ2-5. This CDR3 contains 13 residues. Germline assignment: CDR1 SGHTA and CDR2 FQGNSA. CDR3 DNA sequence: TGTGCCAGCAGCTTAGTTAGGGAAGAGACCCAGTACTTC. Its translation: CASSLVREETQYF.

The chain joins TRBV6-5 to TRBJ2-7; the match to TRBD1 covers 7 bases. The end of the DNA fits TRBJ2-5 better, so the J call may be wrong. The CDR3 has 14 amino acids. Germline V gene lookup returns CDR1 MNHEY and CDR2 SVGAGI. The DNA of the CDR3 is TGTGCCAGCAGCAGAGGGGGCGGGCAAGAGACCCAGTACTTC. Translation gives CASSRGGGQETQYF.

The rearrangement links TRBV7-3 to TRBJ2-3; 9 bases match TRBD1. Germline V CDR1 and CDR2: SGHTA, FQGTGA. The ends lost 5 bases at V and 6 bases at J; junction bases unmatched: 9. This CDR3 is built from 15 residues. CDR3 protein: CASSPRTGAPDTQYF. CDR3 sequence (DNA): TGTGCCAGCAGCCCCCGGACAGGGGCCCCGGATACGCAGTATTTT.

Note on this clonotype: A single base separates this from a much larger clone, so it may be a read error. The V and J genes are TRBV5-5 and TRBJ2-5; D perhaps matches TRBD1 (5 bases). The CDR3 consists of 15 residues. Trimming removed 2 bases from V and 11 bases from J, with 22 bases in between. Per the germline V gene, CDR1 is SGHKS and CDR2 is YYEKEE (reference sequence). In DNA, the CDR3 is TGTGCCAGCAGCTTAGTGGCCAGGGTAGGCAATGAGCAGTACTTC. The encoded protein is CASSLVARVGNEQYF.

A few counts support this clonotype. V gene TRBV7-6 combines with J gene TRBJ1-4; tentatively, D is TRBD1 (5 bases). Trimming took 1 base from V and 10 from J, leaving 13 bases between them. Germline assignment: CDR1 SGHVS and CDR2 FNYEAQ. The CDR3 loop spans 14 amino acids. Here the CDR3 reads CASSLEVTGGKLFF. The CDR3 DNA sequence: TGTGCCAGCAGCTTAGAAGTCACAGGTGGAAAACTGTTTTTT.

The table lists this clonotype with many counts. The chain recombines TRBV7-9 with TRBJ2-7; the D gene is possibly TRBD2 (6 bases). The ends were cut back, 4 bases at V and 0 bases at J, with 10 bases in the middle. CDR1 is SEHNR, CDR2 FQNEAQ, per germline (reference sequence). The CDR3 is 14 residues long. Here the CDR3 reads CASSSRERSYEQYF. The CDR3 bases are TGTGCCAGCAGCTCCCGGGAGCGCTCCTACGAGCAGTACTTC.

The rearrangement joins TRBV7-2 to TRBJ2-5; D call uncertain. Germline V gene sequence: CDR1 SGHTA, CDR2 FQGNSA. The CDR3 spans 16 residues. V dropped 1 base and J dropped 11 bases, with 23 bases sitting between them. The CDR3 DNA follows: TGTGCCAGCAGCTTAGACGCATCGTTTACCTACAATGAGCAGTACTTC. This translates into CASSLDASFTYNEQYF.

The chain has TRBV10-3 and TRBJ2-3, with TRBD1 matching over 7 bases. The J call may be mistaken, given a closer DNA end match to TRBJ1-1. The CDR3 runs to 14 residues. Germline CDR1 and CDR2: ENHRY and SYGVKD. CDR3 nucleotide sequence: TGTGCCACGGTCCCAGGGGGGCAGCACACTGAAGCTTTCTTT. Its translation: CATVPGGQHTEAFF.

The chain joins TRBV7-3 to TRBJ2-4; perhaps TRBD1 as D (6 bases). The J call may be incorrect, as the DNA end agrees better with TRBJ2-7. Looked up from germline, CDR1 is SGHTA and CDR2 is FQGTGA. The CDR3 runs 13 residues. Here the CDR3 reads CASSSRGGYEQYF. For the CDR3, the DNA is TGTGCCAGCAGCAGCAGGGGCGGCTACGAGCAGTACTTC.

The chain joins TRBV6-8 to TRBJ2-1, with 7 nucleotides matching TRBD2. This CDR3 is 16 amino acids long. After removal of 7 bases from V and 6 bases from J, the junction contained 15 bases not matched to a gene. Germline V gene sequence: CDR1 MNHGY, CDR2 SAAAGT. The CDR3 nucleotides are TGTGCCAGCATCCCAATGGGCGGGAGAGCTGTCAATGAGCAGTTCTTC. Translation: CASIPMGGRAVNEQFF.

The chain combines TRBV7-8 with TRBJ2-6; D might be TRBD1 (6 bases). V was shortened by 3 bases and J by 9 bases, with 12 bases between the two germline ends. Per the germline V gene, CDR1 is SGHVS and CDR2 is FQNEAQ. CDR3 length: 14 residues. This CDR3 reads CASSLDSLNNVLTF. The CDR3 DNA is TGTGCCAGCAGCTTGGACAGCTTAAACAACGTCCTGACTTTC.

By share, this clonotype counts as medium-sized (0.01 to 0.1%). A much larger clonotype is one base distant, so this may be a read error. The chain combines TRBV7-3 with TRBJ2-5, with TRBD2 matching 8 bases. Trimming took 5 bases from V and 11 from J; bases not matched to a gene: 19. Looked up from germline, CDR1 is SGHTA and CDR2 is FQGTGA. The CDR3 is 16 residues long. CDR3 region: CASSRRGGGSRNEQYF. The DNA for the CDR3 is TGTGCCAGCAGCCGACGGGGGGGGGGTTCTCGCAATGAGCAGTACTTC.

As concerns this clonotype: No conserved phenylalanine or tryptophan is present at the end of the CDR3, so a read error is the likely explanation. The DNA is left out, because the CDR3 cannot be placed on it with certainty; the CDR3 is given as TCRdb lists it. The V and J genes are TRBV7-2 and TRBJ2-6; TRBD1, the D gene given by the table, was not confirmed from the DNA. From its first to its last residue, the CDR3 has 18 amino acids. The V gene's germline CDR1 is SGHTA and CDR2 FQGNSA. CDR3 residues: CASSPPVTRLYNEQFFGA.

The J gene is TRBJ2-7, the V gene TRBV5-3, with 9 bases lining up with TRBD2. The J call is uncertain, as TRBJ2-1 better fits the DNA end. TRBV5-3 is reported as an ORF; its role is uncertain. The CDR3 extends over 15 amino acids. Here the CDR3 DNA reads TGTGCCAGCAGCGTTACCGGGACTAGCTTTAATGAGCAGTTCTTC. The encoded protein is CASSVTGTSFNEQFF.

Concerning this clonotype: Given the absence of the conserved phenylalanine or tryptophan at the CDR3 end, a read error is likely. The gene calls are TRBV11-3 and TRBJ2-7; 7 positions agree with TRBD2. The CDR3 has 13 amino acids. J lost 7 bases, V lost 7 bases, and 10 bases had no gene match. The germline V gene encodes CDR1 SGHNT and CDR2 YENEEA. The CDR3: CASNSGGMDEQYL. CDR3 coding DNA: TGTGCCAGCAACTCGGGGGGAATGGATGAGCAGTACCTA.

V is TRBV11-2 and J is TRBJ1-4, with a possible D match to TRBD1 (5 bases). The CDR3 has 14 residues. The germline V gene has CDR1 SGHAT and CDR2 FQNNGV. V lost 5 bases and J 8 bases, leaving 15 bases between the germline ends. The CDR3 reads CASSGGGVYEKLFF. Here the CDR3 DNA reads TGTGCCAGCAGCGGGGGTGGGGTTTACGAAAAACTGTTTTTT.

This rearrangement joins TRBV7-2 to TRBJ1-5; possibly TRBD1 for D (5 bases). The CDR3 runs to 15 residues. With 7 bases removed from V and 6 bases from J, the gap between germline ends came to 19 bases. Germline CDR1 and CDR2: SGHTA and FQGNSA. DNA for the CDR3: TGTGCCAGCACCGAACACGGGCAGGGTACTCAGCCCCAGCATTTT. Its protein product is CASTEHGQGTQPQHF.

The J gene is TRBJ2-5, the V gene TRBV7-6, with TRBD2 matching over 7 bases. Per the germline V gene, CDR1 is SGHVS and CDR2 is FNYEAQ. This CDR3 comprises 13 residues. The J segment lost 0 bases and the V segment lost 5 bases, leaving 0 bases of the junction unmatched. CDR3 loop: CASSAGDQETQYF. The CDR3 nucleotides are TGTGCCAGCAGCGCGGGGGACCAAGAGACCCAGTACTTC.

This clonotype appeared a few times. The V call is TRBV11-2, the J call TRBJ2-1; 10 nucleotides line up with TRBD2. Germline CDR1 is SGHAT and CDR2 is FQNNGV. CDR3 length: 19 residues. Germline trimming cut 4 bases from V and 0 bases from J; bases unmatched to any gene: 12. CDR3 sequence reads: CASSSVGLAEAGSYNEQFF. CDR3 DNA: TGTGCCAGCAGCTCCGTAGGACTAGCGGAGGCCGGCTCCTACAATGAGCAGTTCTTC.

The chain joins TRBV24-1 to TRBJ2-4; D gene uncertain. Judging by the DNA end, TRBJ2-7 fits better; the J call may be wrong. Germline loops: CDR1 KGHDR, CDR2 SFDVKD. CDR3 length equals 14 residues. CDR3 coding DNA: TGTGCCACCAGTGACCATACAAGAACCTACGAGCAGTACTTC. It yields the protein CATSDHTRTYEQYF.

The chain links TRBV7-2 to TRBJ2-7, with 10 bases fitting TRBD2. Germline-derived CDR1 and CDR2 are SGHTA and FQGNSA. This CDR3 is 15 amino acids long. V lost 3 bases, J lost 6 bases, and 8 bases stayed unmatched. CDR3 nucleotides: TGTGCCAGCAGCTTTTCTAGCGGGGGAGGGCGCGAGCAGTACTTC. It codes for CASSFSSGGGREQYF.

The V and J genes are TRBV7-2 and TRBJ2-3; a weak D match, TRBD1 (6 bases). Near its end, the DNA agrees better with TRBJ2-7, so the J call may be wrong. Germline V CDR1 and CDR2: SGHTA, FQGNSA. The length of the CDR3 is 14 residues. CDR3 region: CASNTGLKRYEQYF. DNA for the CDR3: TGTGCCAGCAATACAGGGCTTAAAAGATACGAGCAGTACTTC.

This rearrangement joins TRBV5-1 to TRBJ1-5; D gene unclear. The CDR3 contains 14 residues. V lost 4 bases and J 5 bases, leaving 13 bases between the germline ends. Per germline, CDR1 SGHRS and CDR2 YFSETQ. CDR3 in DNA: TGCGCCAGCAGCCCGGACCGGCCGGATCAGCCCCAGCATTTT. Encoded protein: CASSPDRPDQPQHF.

J is TRBJ1-5 and V is TRBV7-2, with D maybe TRBD1 (5 bases). Germline CDR1 reads SGHTA; CDR2 reads FQGNSA. Trimming removed 5 bases from V and 7 bases from J, with 12 bases in between. This CDR3 has 13 residues. CDR3 bases: TGTGCCAGCAGCCCCGCAGGGCCCCAGCCCCAGCATTTT. Its protein product is CASSPAGPQPQHF.

The chain recombines TRBV7-2 with TRBJ2-5; 8 bases are shared with TRBD2. The DNA end is a closer match to TRBJ2-1, so the J assignment may be wrong. Looked up from germline, CDR1 is SGHTA and CDR2 is FQGNSA. The CDR3 length is 15 residues. The CDR3 sequence is CASSSTGTSYNEQFF. CDR3 nucleotides: TGTGCCAGCAGCTCCACCGGGACTAGCTACAATGAGCAGTTCTTC.

The chain couples TRBV11-1 to TRBJ2-1; 10 bases agree with TRBD1. CDR3 length: 14 residues. The J segment lost 15 bases and the V segment lost 5 bases, leaving 13 bases of the junction unmatched. Germline V CDR1 and CDR2: SGHAT, FQDESV (reference sequence). The CDR3 here is CASSLIGQGGVRFF. The CDR3, as DNA: TGTGCCAGCAGCCTAATTGGACAGGGGGGAGTCAGGTTCTTC.